Below, 2 T cell receptor beta chains from the same sample are listed, as sequenced in a study of cytotoxic CD8 clonotypes in ibrutinib-treated CLL. Repertoires were generated with immunoSEQ multiplex PCR, while TCRdb's copy carries only in-frame clones and drops some. This sample has about 250,000 clones, with about three quarters found just once. The sample was PBMCs, taken after 24 months of ibrutinib treatment. The receptors derive from a human donor with chronic lymphocytic leukemia.

The rearrangement links TRBV9 to TRBJ2-7; TRBD2 might be the D (6 bases). CDR3 length: 14 amino acids. Germline CDR1 is SGDLS and CDR2 is YYNGEE. Trimming left V 0 bases short and J 5 bases short, with 12 bases between. The CDR3, as DNA: TGTGCCAGCAGCGTAGTGGGCAGGGAGGACGAGCAGTACTTC. Its protein is CASSVVGREDEQYF.

CDR3 residues: CASSESGASAYEQYF. The CDR3 DNA reads as TGTGCCAGCAGTGAATCCGGAGCATCCGCCTACGAGCAGTACTTC. The chain has TRBV25-1 and TRBJ2-7; no reliable D call. The CDR3 consists of 15 residues. Trimming took off 1 base at V and 2 bases at J, with 12 bases between the two ends. Germline CDR1 and CDR2: MGHDK and SYGVNS.